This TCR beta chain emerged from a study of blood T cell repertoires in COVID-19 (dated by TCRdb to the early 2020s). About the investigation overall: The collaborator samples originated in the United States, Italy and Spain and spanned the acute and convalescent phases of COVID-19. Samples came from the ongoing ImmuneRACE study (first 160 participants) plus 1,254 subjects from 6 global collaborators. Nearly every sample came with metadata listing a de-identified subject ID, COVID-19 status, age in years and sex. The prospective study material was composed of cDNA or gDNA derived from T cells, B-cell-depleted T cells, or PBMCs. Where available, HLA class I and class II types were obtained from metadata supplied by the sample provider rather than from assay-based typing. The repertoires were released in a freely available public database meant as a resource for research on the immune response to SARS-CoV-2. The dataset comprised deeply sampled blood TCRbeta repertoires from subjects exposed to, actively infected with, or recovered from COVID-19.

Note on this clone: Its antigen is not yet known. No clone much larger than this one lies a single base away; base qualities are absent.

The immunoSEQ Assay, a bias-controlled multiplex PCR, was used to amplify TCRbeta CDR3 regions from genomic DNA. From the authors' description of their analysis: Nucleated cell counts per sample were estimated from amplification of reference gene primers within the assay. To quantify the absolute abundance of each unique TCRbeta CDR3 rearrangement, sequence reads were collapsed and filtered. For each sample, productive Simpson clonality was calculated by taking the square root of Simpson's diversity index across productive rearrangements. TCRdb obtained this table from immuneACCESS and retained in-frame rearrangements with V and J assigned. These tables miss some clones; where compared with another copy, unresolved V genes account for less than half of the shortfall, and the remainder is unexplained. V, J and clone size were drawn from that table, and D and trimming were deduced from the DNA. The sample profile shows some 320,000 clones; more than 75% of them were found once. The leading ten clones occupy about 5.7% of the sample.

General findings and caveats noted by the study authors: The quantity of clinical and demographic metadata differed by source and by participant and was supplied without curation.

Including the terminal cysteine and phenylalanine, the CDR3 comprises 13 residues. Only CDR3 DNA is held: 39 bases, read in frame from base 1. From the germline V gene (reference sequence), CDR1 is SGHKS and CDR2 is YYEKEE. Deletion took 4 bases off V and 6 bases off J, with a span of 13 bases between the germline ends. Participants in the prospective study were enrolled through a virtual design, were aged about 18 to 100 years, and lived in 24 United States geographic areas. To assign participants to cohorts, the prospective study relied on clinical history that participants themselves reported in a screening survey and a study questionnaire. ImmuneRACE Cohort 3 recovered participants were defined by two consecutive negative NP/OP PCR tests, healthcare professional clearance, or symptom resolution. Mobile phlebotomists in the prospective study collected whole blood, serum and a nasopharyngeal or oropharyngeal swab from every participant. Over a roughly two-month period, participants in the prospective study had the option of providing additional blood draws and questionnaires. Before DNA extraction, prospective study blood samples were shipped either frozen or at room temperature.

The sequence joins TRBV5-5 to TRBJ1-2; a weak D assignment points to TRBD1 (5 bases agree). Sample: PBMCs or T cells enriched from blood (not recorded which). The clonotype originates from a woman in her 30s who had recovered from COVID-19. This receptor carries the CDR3 CASSHRGRNGYTF. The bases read TGTGCCAGCAGCCACCGGGGGAGAAATGGCTACACCTTC.